The 18 T cell receptor beta chains reported below all come from one sample, sequenced in a study of radiotherapy plus CTLA-4 blockade in lung cancer. Sequencing used immunoSEQ multiplex PCR; TCRdb keeps in-frame clones, though not all of them. The sample has tens of thousands of clones, around nine tenths seen once. Sequencing was performed on peripheral blood, taken from a patient treated with radiotherapy plus ipilimumab. These receptor sequences come from a human donor with non-small cell lung cancer whose response to radiotherapy plus ipilimumab could not be evaluated.

J is TRBJ2-1 and V is TRBV10-1; maybe TRBD2 (6 bases). The germline V gene encodes CDR1 WNHNN and CDR2 SYGVQD (reference sequence). The CDR3 length is 17 residues. V gave up 2 bases and J gave up 0 bases, with 14 bases separating them. The CDR3 spells CASSEEVADLSYNEQFF. In nucleotides, the CDR3 is TGCGCCAGCAGTGAGGAGGTAGCGGACCTCTCCTACAATGAGCAGTTCTTC.

The chain links TRBV11-3 to TRBJ2-7; 7 bases are shared with TRBD2. The CDR3 loop spans 13 amino acids. The trim removed 5 bases at V and 4 bases at J, leaving 5 bases unmatched. Germline V gives CDR1 SGHNT, CDR2 YENEEA. CDR3 in DNA: TGTGCCAGCAGCGTCGGACTAGGGTACGAGCAGTACTTC. This gives the protein CASSVGLGYEQYF.

The V gene is TRBV7-2, the J gene TRBJ2-5, with 9 bases fitting TRBD2. CDR1 is SGHTA, CDR2 FQGNSA, per germline. The CDR3 is 14 amino acids. Unmatched junction bases numbered 4, after V lost 3 bases and J lost 5 bases. CDR3 sequence (DNA): TGTGCCAGCAGCTTGCGGCGGGAGGGGGAGACCCAGTACTTC. Its translation: CASSLRREGETQYF.

The gene calls are TRBV4-3 and TRBJ2-7, with unresolved D. Between the trimmed V and J ends, which lost 0 bases and 4 bases, there was a span of 7 bases. There are 13 residues in the CDR3. Germline CDR1 and CDR2: LGHNA and YSLEER. This chain's CDR3 is CASSQDSRYEQYF. The CDR3 DNA follows: TGCGCCAGCAGCCAAGATAGTCGATACGAGCAGTACTTC.

The chain couples TRBV5-1 to TRBJ1-2; no firm D call. The CDR3 length is 15 residues. Germline V gene lookup returns CDR1 SGHRS and CDR2 YFSETQ. Trimming took off 0 bases at V and 8 bases at J, with 17 bases between the two ends. CDR3 in amino acids: CASSLGSSAPGGYTF. The CDR3 bases are TGCGCCAGCAGCTTGGGCAGCAGTGCCCCGGGGGGCTACACCTTC.

This CDR3 is CASSWSLGSATNEKLFF. CDR3 nucleotides: TGTGCCAGCAGCTGGAGCCTCGGATCTGCAACTAATGAAAAACTGTTTTTT. The chain recombines TRBV5-4 with TRBJ1-4, with D unresolved. V shed 3 bases and J shed 0 bases, with 15 bases lying between them. The CDR3 has 17 residues. Looked up from germline, CDR1 is SGHNT and CDR2 is YYREEE (reference sequence).

The chain combines TRBV7-9 with TRBJ1-1; weak D call: TRBD1 (5 bases). V was cut by 7 bases and J by 4 bases, with 19 bases left in between. From germline, CDR1 is SEHNR and CDR2 FQNEAQ (reference sequence). The CDR3 is 15 amino acids. DNA for the CDR3: TGTGCCAGCATTGGGAGGGGCGCATGGGTCACTGAAGCTTTCTTT. It translates to CASIGRGAWVTEAFF.

This clone was seen once. The chain uses TRBV4-1 and TRBJ2-3, with a tentative D call TRBD1 (6 bases). The ends were cut back, 5 bases at V and 1 base at J, with 22 bases in the middle. Germline loops: CDR1 MGHRA, CDR2 YSYEKL. The CDR3 consists of 18 residues. The CDR3 loop is CASSIEGADRRRTDTQYF. CDR3 nucleotides: TGCGCCAGCAGCATAGAAGGGGCGGACAGACGACGCACAGATACGCAGTATTTT.

A word on this clone: Other nucleotide sequences from this sample produce the same CDR3. The chain recombines TRBV2 with TRBJ1-1, with unresolved D. The CDR3 length is 13 residues. Trimming took off 7 bases at V and 1 base at J, with 10 bases between the two ends. The germline V gene has CDR1 SNHLY and CDR2 FYNNEI. The CDR3 bases are TGTGCCAGCACCCCAGGCGAGAACACTGAAGCTTTCTTT. Amino acid sequence: CASTPGENTEAFF. Full variable domain (remainder filled in from reference TRBV2 and TRBJ1-1): EPEVTQTPSHQVTQMGQEVILRCVPISNHLYFYWYRQILGQKVEFLVSFYNNEISEKSEIFDDQFSVERPDGSNFTLKIRSTKLEDSAMYFCASTPGENTEAFFGQGTRLTVV.

The gene calls are TRBV7-2 and TRBJ1-1; 9 nucleotides match TRBD1. CDR1 and CDR2 from the germline V gene are SGHTA and FQGNSA. This CDR3 has 17 amino acids. V dropped 2 bases and J dropped 6; count of bases not matched to a gene: 13. The CDR3: CASSLTGTGNRMAEAFF. CDR3 nucleotides: TGTGCCAGCAGCTTAACTGGGACAGGGAACAGGATGGCTGAAGCTTTCTTT.

The V and J genes are TRBV4-3 and TRBJ2-7; 7 bases align to TRBD1. The germline CDR1 and CDR2 sequences are LGHNA and YSLEER. V gave up 2 bases and J gave up 0 bases; unmatched junction bases: 7. The CDR3 consists of 16 residues. In nucleotides, the CDR3 is TGCGCCAGCAGCCAAAGCGACAGGGTGGGCTCCTACGAGCAGTACTTC. This sequence encodes CASSQSDRVGSYEQYF.

CDR3 DNA: TGCGCCAGCAGCCAAGAAGTCACAGGGGGCGTGAAGACCCAGTACTTC. Protein sequence: CASSQEVTGGVKTQYF. This chain connects TRBV4-1 to TRBJ2-5; TRBD1 aligns across 9 bases. V was clipped by 0 bases and J by 6 bases; unmatched bases: 8. This CDR3 has 16 residues. Germline loops: CDR1 MGHRA, CDR2 YSYEKL.

The V gene is TRBV27, the J gene TRBJ2-6; D unresolved. Germline CDR1 and CDR2: MNHEY and SMNVEV (reference sequence). V was cut by 3 bases and J by 0 bases, with 6 bases left in between. There are 15 residues in the CDR3. In DNA, the CDR3 is TGTGCCAGCAGTTTTACGGTCTCTGGGGCCAACGTCCTGACTTTC. Protein: CASSFTVSGANVLTF. The full variable domain, its missing parts supplied by reference TRBV27 and TRBJ2-6, is EAQVTQNPRYLITVTGKKLTVTCSQNMNHEYMSWYRQDPGLGLRQIYYSMNVEVTDKGDVPEGYKVSRKEKRNFPLILESPSPNQTSLYFCASSFTVSGANVLTFGAGSRLTVL.

This sequence joins TRBV11-2 and TRBJ2-2, with 7 bases fitting TRBD2. CDR1 and CDR2 from the germline V gene are SGHAT and FQNNGV. The CDR3 runs to 16 residues. Trimming at V came to 3 bases and at J to 3 bases, leaving 7 bases not matched to a gene. CDR3 region: CASSFYMGGYTGELFF. The CDR3 nucleotides are TGTGCCAGCAGCTTCTATATGGGGGGGTACACCGGGGAGCTGTTTTTT.

This rearrangement joins TRBV19 to TRBJ1-2; D is perhaps TRBD1 (5 bases). Per germline, CDR1 LNHDA and CDR2 SQIVND (reference sequence). Trimming took 5 bases from V and 4 from J, leaving 11 bases between them. The CDR3 sequence is 13 residues long. The CDR3 spells CASSGREGYGYTF. CDR3 in DNA: TGTGCCAGTAGTGGCAGGGAAGGCTATGGCTACACCTTC.

The rearrangement joins TRBV28 to TRBJ1-4; D unresolved. The germline V gene encodes CDR1 MDHEN and CDR2 SYDVKM. V was cut by 6 bases and J by 1 base, with 9 bases left in between. The CDR3 spans 14 residues. The CDR3 DNA reads as TGTGCCAGCAGGCTAGCTCTAACTAATGAAAAACTGTTTTTT. It encodes CASRLALTNEKLFF.

This clone was picked up one time. This sequence joins TRBV7-2 and TRBJ1-1; D not resolved. Germline CDR1 SGHTA, CDR2 FQGNSA. This CDR3 is 14 amino acids long. The germline V and J ends were trimmed by 5 bases and 0 bases, with 10 bases remaining between them. The chain's CDR3 is CASSVNQVNTEAFF. The CDR3, as DNA: TGTGCCAGCAGCGTAAACCAGGTGAACACTGAAGCTTTCTTT. Combining the CDR3 with reference TRBV7-2 and TRBJ1-1 gives the whole variable domain GAGVSQSPSNKVTEKGKDVELRCDPISGHTALYWYRQSLGQGLEFLIYFQGNSAPDKSGLPSDRFSAERTGGSVSTLTIQRTQQEDSAVYLCASSVNQVNTEAFFGQGTRLTVV.

The chain combines TRBV4-3 with TRBJ2-7, with 10 bases matching TRBD2. Germline CDR1 reads LGHNA; CDR2 reads YSLEER. CDR3 length: 17 amino acids. V gave up 3 bases and J gave up 3 bases; unmatched junction bases: 11. CDR3 sequence: CASSQEGSSGRVYEQYF. CDR3 coding DNA: TGCGCCAGCAGCCAGGAAGGATCCAGCGGGAGGGTCTACGAGCAGTACTTC.